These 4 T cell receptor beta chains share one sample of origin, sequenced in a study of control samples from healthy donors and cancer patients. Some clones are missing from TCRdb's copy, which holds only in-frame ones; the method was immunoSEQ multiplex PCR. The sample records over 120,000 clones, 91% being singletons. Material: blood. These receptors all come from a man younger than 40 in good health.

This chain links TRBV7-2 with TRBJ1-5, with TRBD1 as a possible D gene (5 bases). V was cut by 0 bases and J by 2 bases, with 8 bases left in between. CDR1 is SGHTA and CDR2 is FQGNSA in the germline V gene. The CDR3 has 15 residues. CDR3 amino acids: CASSLAGGGNQPQHF. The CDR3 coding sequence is TGTGCCAGCAGCTTAGCCGGGGGTGGCAATCAGCCCCAGCATTTT. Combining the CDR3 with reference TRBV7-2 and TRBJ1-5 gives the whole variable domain GAGVSQSPSNKVTEKGKDVELRCDPISGHTALYWYRQSLGQGLEFLIYFQGNSAPDKSGLPSDRFSAERTGGSVSTLTIQRTQQEDSAVYLCASSLAGGGNQPQHFGDGTRLSIL.

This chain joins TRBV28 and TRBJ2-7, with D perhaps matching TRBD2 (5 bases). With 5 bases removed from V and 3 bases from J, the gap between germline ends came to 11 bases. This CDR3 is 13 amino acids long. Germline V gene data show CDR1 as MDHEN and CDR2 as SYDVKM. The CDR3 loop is CASSPSGNYEQYF. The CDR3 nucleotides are TGTGCCAGCAGTCCCTCGGGAAACTACGAGCAGTACTTC.

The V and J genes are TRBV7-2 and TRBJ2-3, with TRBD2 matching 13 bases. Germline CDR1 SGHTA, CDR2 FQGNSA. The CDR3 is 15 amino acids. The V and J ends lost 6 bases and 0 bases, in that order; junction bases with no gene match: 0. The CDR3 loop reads CASRLAGGSTDTQYF. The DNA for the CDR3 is TGTGCCAGCAGACTAGCGGGGGGGAGCACAGATACGCAGTATTTT.

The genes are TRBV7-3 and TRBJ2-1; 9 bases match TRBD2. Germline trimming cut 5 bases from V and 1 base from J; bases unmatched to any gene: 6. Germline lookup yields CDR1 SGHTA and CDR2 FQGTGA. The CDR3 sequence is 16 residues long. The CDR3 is CASSLAGQASYNEQFF. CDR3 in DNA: TGTGCCAGCAGCCTAGCGGGGCAGGCTTCCTACAATGAGCAGTTCTTC.